The rows below give T cell receptor beta chains drawn from one sample of a study of blood T cells in healthy people across ages. A single record per CDR3 protein comes from TCRdb applying MiXCR to the 5' RACE reads. The sample has about 800,000 distinct CDR3 sequences, around 45% seen once. What was sequenced was blood. The receptors derive from a man older than 75 in good health. Both conserved end residues are part of each CDR3. The order of the fields is J gene, clone size, CDR3 length, D gene, V gene, CDR3 protein, CDR3 DNA. The D gene is left open where the match is weak. Size tells how often a clone was seen (once, few, many) or the class of an expanded clone, and some rows leave it out.

J gene: TRBJ2-7
clone size: many
CDR3 length: 13
D gene: NA
V gene: TRBV7-2
CDR3 protein: CASSMTVSYEQYF
CDR3 DNA: TGTGCCAGCAGTATGACAGTTTCCTACGAGCAGTACTTC

J gene: TRBJ2-5
clone size: NA
CDR3 length: 16
D gene: TRBD1
V gene: TRBV11-3
CDR3 protein: CASSEHRGSVYNEQYF
CDR3 DNA: TGTGCCAGCAGCGAACACAGGGGATCCGTCTACAATGAGCAGTACTTC

J gene: TRBJ2-5
clone size: few
CDR3 length: 15
D gene: NA
V gene: TRBV3-1
CDR3 protein: CASSPLEAHKGTQYF
CDR3 DNA: TGTGCCAGCAGCCCGTTAGAGGCCCACAAGGGGACCCAGTACTTC

J gene: TRBJ1-2
clone size: NA
CDR3 length: 15
D gene: TRBD1
V gene: TRBV18
CDR3 protein: CASSPGRGPNYGYTF
CDR3 DNA: TGTGCCAGCTCACCGGGCAGGGGGCCAAACTATGGCTACACCTTC

J gene: TRBJ2-4
clone size: few
CDR3 length: 14
D gene: TRBD2
V gene: TRBV6-6
CDR3 protein: CASSYPSGTDIQYF
CDR3 DNA: TGTGCCAGCAGTTATCCTAGCGGGACGGACATTCAGTACTTC

J gene: TRBJ2-3
clone size: NA
CDR3 length: 14
D gene: NA
V gene: TRBV5-1
CDR3 protein: CASSLGTVSDTQYF
CDR3 DNA: TGCGCCAGCAGCTTGGGGACAGTTTCCGATACGCAGTATTTT

J gene: TRBJ2-5
clone size: many
CDR3 length: 13
D gene: TRBD1
V gene: TRBV20-1
CDR3 protein: CSALGQGQETQYF
CDR3 DNA: TGCAGTGCCCTAGGACAGGGCCAAGAGACCCAGTACTTC

J gene: TRBJ2-1
clone size: NA
CDR3 length: 16
D gene: NA
V gene: TRBV20-1
CDR3 protein: CSARDQWGSGWSEQFF
CDR3 DNA: TGCAGTGCTAGAGATCAGTGGGGTAGCGGCTGGAGTGAGCAGTTCTTC

J gene: TRBJ1-4
clone size: NA
CDR3 length: 14
D gene: NA
V gene: TRBV5-1
CDR3 protein: CASSTTGFYEKLFF
CDR3 DNA: TGCGCCAGCAGCACTACAGGGTTTTATGAAAAACTGTTTTTT

J gene: TRBJ2-3
clone size: NA
CDR3 length: 16
D gene: TRBD1
V gene: TRBV29-1
CDR3 protein: CSAPGQGPPGTDTQYF
CDR3 DNA: TGCAGCGCTCCGGGACAGGGGCCCCCCGGTACAGATACGCAGTATTTT

J gene: TRBJ2-3
clone size: few
CDR3 length: 16
D gene: TRBD2
V gene: TRBV5-1
CDR3 protein: CASSMGLAGAGDTQYF
CDR3 DNA: TGCGCCAGCAGCATGGGACTAGCGGGAGCCGGTGATACGCAGTATTTT

J gene: TRBJ2-3
clone size: NA
CDR3 length: 14
D gene: NA
V gene: TRBV7-2
CDR3 protein: CASSSRTLPDTQYF
CDR3 DNA: TGTGCCAGCAGCTCCCGGACTCTCCCAGATACGCAGTATTTT

J gene: TRBJ2-7
clone size: many
CDR3 length: 16
D gene: TRBD2
V gene: TRBV9
CDR3 protein: CASSVRALAGVYEQYF
CDR3 DNA: TGTGCCAGCAGCGTGAGGGCACTAGCGGGAGTCTACGAGCAGTACTTC

J gene: TRBJ2-6
clone size: once
CDR3 length: 18
D gene: TRBD1
V gene: TRBV4-2
CDR3 protein: CASSHGTGGGLGANVLTF
CDR3 DNA: TGTGCCAGCAGCCACGGGACAGGGGGTGGCCTTGGGGCCAACGTCCTGACTTTC

J gene: TRBJ2-5
clone size: NA
CDR3 length: 13
D gene: NA
V gene: TRBV12-3/TRBV12-4
CDR3 protein: CASSFGDGETQYF
CDR3 DNA: TGTGCCAGCAGTTTCGGGGATGGAGAGACCCAGTACTTC

J gene: TRBJ1-6
clone size: NA
CDR3 length: 15
D gene: TRBD1
V gene: TRBV7-9
CDR3 protein: CASSSGQGVNSPLHF
CDR3 DNA: TGTGCCAGCAGCTCGGGACAGGGGGTTAATTCACCCCTCCACTTT

J gene: TRBJ2-3
clone size: NA
CDR3 length: 16
D gene: TRBD2
V gene: TRBV11-3
CDR3 protein: CASSSGAGEMPDTQYF
CDR3 DNA: TGTGCCAGCAGCTCGGGAGCGGGAGAGATGCCAGATACGCAGTATTTT

J gene: TRBJ2-5
clone size: few
CDR3 length: 16
D gene: NA
V gene: TRBV7-3
CDR3 protein: CASSSSGRGAQETQYF
CDR3 DNA: TGTGCCAGCAGCTCTAGCGGCAGGGGGGCCCAAGAGACCCAGTACTTC

J gene: TRBJ1-4
clone size: NA
CDR3 length: 13
D gene: NA
V gene: TRBV4-2
CDR3 protein: CASSSSGLGKLFF
CDR3 DNA: TGTGCCAGCAGTTCGTCCGGCTTGGGAAAACTGTTTTTT

J gene: TRBJ1-1
clone size: NA
CDR3 length: 11
D gene: NA
V gene: TRBV29-1
CDR3 protein: CSSGLNTEAFF
CDR3 DNA: TGCAGCTCAGGTCTGAACACTGAAGCTTTCTTT

J gene: TRBJ1-5
clone size: NA
CDR3 length: 13
D gene: NA
V gene: TRBV30
CDR3 protein: CAWDNQGDQPQHF
CDR3 DNA: TGTGCCTGGGATAATCAGGGAGACCAGCCCCAGCATTTT

J gene: TRBJ2-7
clone size: NA
CDR3 length: 12
D gene: NA
V gene: TRBV6-2/TRBV6-3
CDR3 protein: CASSYVVYEQYF
CDR3 DNA: TGTGCCAGCAGTTACGTAGTTTACGAGCAGTACTTC

J gene: TRBJ2-3
clone size: NA
CDR3 length: 18
D gene: TRBD1
V gene: TRBV10-3
CDR3 protein: CAISSGTGGYPHTDTQYF
CDR3 DNA: TGTGCCATCAGTTCCGGGACAGGGGGCTACCCCCACACAGATACGCAGTATTTT

J gene: TRBJ2-5
clone size: many
CDR3 length: 15
D gene: NA
V gene: TRBV20-1
CDR3 protein: CSARDGLQSQETQYF
CDR3 DNA: TGCAGTGCTAGAGATGGATTGCAGAGCCAAGAGACCCAGTACTTC

J gene: TRBJ2-5
clone size: NA
CDR3 length: 11
D gene: NA
V gene: TRBV12-3/TRBV12-4
CDR3 protein: CASSLLATQYF
CDR3 DNA: TGTGCCAGCAGTTTATTGGCGACCCAGTACTTC

J gene: TRBJ1-1
clone size: few
CDR3 length: 15
D gene: NA
V gene: TRBV6-5
CDR3 protein: CASSYHGGEVRVAFF
CDR3 DNA: TGTGCCAGCAGTTACCACGGGGGGGAAGTCCGTGTAGCTTTCTTT

J gene: TRBJ1-5
clone size: few
CDR3 length: 18
D gene: TRBD1
V gene: TRBV6-2/TRBV6-3
CDR3 protein: CASSPGTGGGGANQPQHF
CDR3 DNA: TGTGCCAGCAGTCCCGGGACAGGGGGCGGAGGTGCCAATCAGCCCCAGCATTTT

J gene: TRBJ2-5
clone size: NA
CDR3 length: 15
D gene: NA
V gene: TRBV5-1
CDR3 protein: CASSLAPGIGETQYF
CDR3 DNA: TGCGCCAGCAGCTTGGCTCCGGGGATAGGAGAGACCCAGTACTTC

J gene: TRBJ1-4
clone size: few
CDR3 length: 15
D gene: NA
V gene: TRBV5-1
CDR3 protein: CASSSRPATNEKLFF
CDR3 DNA: TGCGCCAGCAGCTCCAGACCTGCAACTAATGAAAAACTGTTTTTT

J gene: TRBJ2-4
clone size: NA
CDR3 length: 14
D gene: TRBD1
V gene: TRBV24-1
CDR3 protein: CATSAPGQGNIQYF
CDR3 DNA: TGTGCCACCAGTGCGCCGGGACAGGGCAACATTCAGTACTTC

J gene: TRBJ2-7
clone size: NA
CDR3 length: 11
D gene: NA
V gene: TRBV12-3/TRBV12-4
CDR3 protein: CASSLDGRQYF
CDR3 DNA: TGTGCCAGCAGTTTGGACGGGAGGCAGTACTTC

J gene: TRBJ1-4
clone size: few
CDR3 length: 16
D gene: TRBD1
V gene: TRBV7-2
CDR3 protein: CASRPDRGKTNEKLFF
CDR3 DNA: TGTGCCAGCAGACCGGACAGGGGGAAGACTAATGAAAAACTGTTTTTT

J gene: TRBJ2-1
clone size: NA
CDR3 length: 15
D gene: NA
V gene: TRBV5-4
CDR3 protein: CASSLTISPTNEQFF
CDR3 DNA: TGTGCCAGCAGCTTGACTATTTCTCCCACTAATGAGCAGTTCTTC

J gene: TRBJ1-5
clone size: NA
CDR3 length: 13
D gene: NA
V gene: TRBV10-3
CDR3 protein: CAISEETEQPQHF
CDR3 DNA: TGTGCCATCAGTGAAGAGACAGAACAGCCCCAGCATTTT

J gene: TRBJ2-2
clone size: once
CDR3 length: 15
D gene: NA
V gene: TRBV12-3/TRBV12-4
CDR3 protein: CASLFGAHLAGELFF
CDR3 DNA: TGTGCCAGCCTTTTCGGGGCACACTTGGCCGGGGAGCTGTTTTTT

J gene: TRBJ2-3
clone size: few
CDR3 length: 13
D gene: NA
V gene: TRBV12-5
CDR3 protein: CASGLYGTDTQYF
CDR3 DNA: TGTGCTAGTGGTTTGTACGGTACAGATACGCAGTATTTT

J gene: TRBJ2-5
clone size: many
CDR3 length: 12
D gene: NA
V gene: TRBV29-1
CDR3 protein: CSAEAGLETQYF
CDR3 DNA: TGCAGCGCCGAAGCAGGGTTGGAGACCCAGTACTTC

J gene: TRBJ2-1
clone size: NA
CDR3 length: 14
D gene: NA
V gene: TRBV20-1
CDR3 protein: CSASLPRNYNEQFF
CDR3 DNA: TGCAGTGCTAGTCTGCCAAGAAACTACAATGAGCAGTTCTTC

J gene: TRBJ2-5
clone size: NA
CDR3 length: 15
D gene: NA
V gene: TRBV5-6
CDR3 protein: CASSLASAAQETQYF
CDR3 DNA: TGTGCCAGCAGCTTGGCCTCCGCAGCCCAAGAGACCCAGTACTTC

J gene: TRBJ2-4
clone size: once
CDR3 length: 16
D gene: TRBD1
V gene: TRBV29-1
CDR3 protein: CSVEDYGTESYNEQYF
CDR3 DNA: TGCAGCGTTGAAGATTATGGGACAGAATCCTACAATGAGCAGTACTTC

J gene: TRBJ2-3
clone size: NA
CDR3 length: 14
D gene: NA
V gene: TRBV12-3/TRBV12-4
CDR3 protein: CASSLSETAHTQYF
CDR3 DNA: TGTGCCAGCAGTTTAAGCGAGACAGCACATACGCAGTATTTT

J gene: TRBJ1-6
clone size: NA
CDR3 length: 14
D gene: NA
V gene: TRBV14
CDR3 protein: CASSQDLENSPLHF
CDR3 DNA: TGTGCCAGCAGCCAAGATCTTGAGAATTCACCCCTCCACTTT

J gene: TRBJ2-3
clone size: NA
CDR3 length: 14
D gene: TRBD2
V gene: TRBV29-1
CDR3 protein: CSSSGVAGADTQYF
CDR3 DNA: TGCAGCTCCTCGGGGGTAGCGGGAGCAGATACGCAGTATTTT

J gene: TRBJ2-7
clone size: NA
CDR3 length: 15
D gene: NA
V gene: TRBV5-1
CDR3 protein: CASSLSGARYAEQYF
CDR3 DNA: TGCGCCAGCAGCTTGTCCGGGGCGCGGTATGCCGAGCAGTACTTC

J gene: TRBJ2-5
clone size: NA
CDR3 length: 12
D gene: NA
V gene: TRBV20-1
CDR3 protein: CSASAGRGTQYF
CDR3 DNA: TGCAGTGCTTCCGCGGGACGCGGGACCCAGTACTTC

J gene: TRBJ2-3
clone size: few
CDR3 length: 13
D gene: NA
V gene: TRBV27
CDR3 protein: CASSLLTTDTQYF
CDR3 DNA: TGTGCCAGCAGTTTATTAACCACAGATACGCAGTATTTT

J gene: TRBJ1-6
clone size: once
CDR3 length: 11
D gene: NA
V gene: TRBV12-3/TRBV12-4
CDR3 protein: CASSLRSPPHF
CDR3 DNA: TGCGCCAGCAGTTTAAGGTCACCCCCCCACTTT

J gene: TRBJ2-7
clone size: NA
CDR3 length: 13
D gene: NA
V gene: TRBV7-2
CDR3 protein: CASSRVQHCEQYF
CDR3 DNA: TGTGCCAGCAGCCGCGTCCAGCATTGTGAGCAGTACTTC

J gene: TRBJ1-1
clone size: NA
CDR3 length: 14
D gene: NA
V gene: TRBV7-9
CDR3 protein: CASSWGAASNEAFF
CDR3 DNA: TGTGCCAGCAGCTGGGGGGCAGCGTCCAATGAAGCTTTCTTT

J gene: TRBJ2-2
clone size: few
CDR3 length: 13
D gene: TRBD1
V gene: TRBV20-1
CDR3 protein: CSAGQGSTGELFF
CDR3 DNA: TGCAGCGCTGGACAGGGAAGCACCGGGGAGCTGTTTTTT

J gene: TRBJ2-1
clone size: NA
CDR3 length: 14
D gene: NA
V gene: TRBV7-3
CDR3 protein: CASSLGLGRNEQFF
CDR3 DNA: TGTGCCAGCAGCTTAGGGTTGGGCCGTAATGAGCAGTTCTTC

J gene: TRBJ1-6
clone size: NA
CDR3 length: 14
D gene: TRBD1
V gene: TRBV12-3/TRBV12-4
CDR3 protein: CASRRDRGVSPLHF
CDR3 DNA: TGTGCCAGCAGACGGGACAGGGGTGTATCACCCCTCCACTTT

J gene: TRBJ2-3
clone size: few
CDR3 length: 16
D gene: NA
V gene: TRBV6-6
CDR3 protein: CASARYGATSTDTQYF
CDR3 DNA: TGTGCCAGCGCCCGCTACGGGGCGACGAGCACAGATACGCAGTATTTT

J gene: TRBJ2-3
clone size: NA
CDR3 length: 13
D gene: NA
V gene: TRBV28
CDR3 protein: CASSMGFTDAQYF
CDR3 DNA: TGTGCCAGCAGCATGGGATTCACAGATGCGCAGTATTTT

J gene: TRBJ2-6
clone size: few
CDR3 length: 15
D gene: NA
V gene: TRBV10-3
CDR3 protein: CAIGDFDIGANVLTF
CDR3 DNA: TGTGCCATCGGGGACTTCGATATCGGGGCCAACGTCCTGACTTTC

J gene: TRBJ2-7
clone size: NA
CDR3 length: 14
D gene: TRBD1
V gene: TRBV4-2
CDR3 protein: CASRLTGGPYEQYF
CDR3 DNA: TGTGCCAGCAGGCTGACAGGGGGTCCCTACGAGCAGTACTTC

J gene: TRBJ2-3
clone size: NA
CDR3 length: 13
D gene: TRBD2
V gene: TRBV6-2/TRBV6-3
CDR3 protein: CASSWSAGGPQYF
CDR3 DNA: TGTGCCAGCAGTTGGTCGGCGGGAGGGCCACAGTATTTT

J gene: TRBJ2-6
clone size: many
CDR3 length: 17
D gene: TRBD1
V gene: TRBV14
CDR3 protein: CASSPWGQPSGANVLTF
CDR3 DNA: TGTGCCAGCAGCCCCTGGGGACAGCCTTCTGGGGCCAACGTCCTGACTTTC

J gene: TRBJ1-5
clone size: few
CDR3 length: 14
D gene: TRBD1
V gene: TRBV20-1
CDR3 protein: CSARDVTGAQPQHF
CDR3 DNA: TGCAGTGCTAGAGATGTTACAGGGGCTCAGCCCCAGCATTTT